The 26 T cell receptor beta chains listed next were all sequenced from one sample in a study of cytomegalovirus exposure and HLA in healthy donors. PCR amplification relied on 60 Vbeta primers (plus 13 Jbeta primers). Repertoires were generated with immunoSEQ multiplex PCR, while TCRdb's copy carries only in-frame clones and drops some. The sample includes hundreds of thousands of clones, more than 65% seen only once; the top ten take 0.6% to 0.65%. The specimen sequenced was PBMCs. All receptors derive from a young man in good health and CMV-seronegative.

This chain connects TRBV7-9 to TRBJ2-1; TRBD1 aligns across 7 bases. CDR3 size: 16 residues. CDR1 and CDR2 (germline): SEHNR, FQNEAQ (reference sequence). After removal of 5 bases from V and 1 base from J, the junction contained 8 bases not matched to a gene. CDR3 coding DNA: TGTGCCAGCAGCCCGAAGACAGGGAAATCCTACAATGAGCAGTTCTTC. It yields the protein CASSPKTGKSYNEQFF.

The chain recombines TRBV27 with TRBJ2-1, with TRBD2 matching over 11 bases. V lost 5 bases, J lost 4 bases, and 4 bases stayed unmatched. Germline V lookup: CDR1 MNHEY, CDR2 SMNVEV (reference sequence). The CDR3 totals 15 residues. Here the CDR3 DNA reads TGTGCCAGCAGTGCCGGGACTAGCGGATACAATGAGCAGTTCTTC. Translated: CASSAGTSGYNEQFF.

This chain joins TRBV5-6 and TRBJ2-7; D is possibly TRBD2 (7 bases). CDR1 SGHDT and CDR2 YYEEEE come from the germline V gene. Trimming pared 1 base from V and 2 bases from J, leaving 13 bases between. The CDR3 contains 15 residues. The CDR3, as DNA: TGTGCCAGCAGCTTGCGGGGGGCAGGGGCCTACGAGCAGTACTTC. Its protein product is CASSLRGAGAYEQYF.

This chain joins TRBV7-3 and TRBJ2-7; tentative D call: TRBD2 (6 bases). This CDR3 has 14 residues. Germline CDR1 reads SGHTA; CDR2 reads FQGTGA. V was clipped by 2 bases and J by 5 bases, with 13 bases between them. CDR3 protein: CASSLGGSLNEQYF. The CDR3 DNA follows: TGTGCCAGCAGCTTAGGAGGGAGTCTGAACGAGCAGTACTTC.

The chain links TRBV7-8 to TRBJ2-1; 8 nucleotides match TRBD2. V gave up 1 base and J gave up 0 bases; unmatched junction bases: 5. This CDR3 contains 17 residues. Germline lookup yields CDR1 SGHVS and CDR2 FQNEAQ. The CDR3 reads CASSLVLSGDSYNEQFF. In DNA form, the CDR3 reads TGTGCCAGCAGCTTAGTTCTTAGCGGGGACTCCTACAATGAGCAGTTCTTC.

V is TRBV11-2 and J is TRBJ2-5; 8 positions agree with TRBD1. The closer fit of TRBJ2-7 to the DNA end suggests the J call may be wrong. This CDR3 has 15 amino acids. Looked up from germline, CDR1 is SGHAT and CDR2 is FQNNGV. The CDR3 protein is CASSITGTGPYEQYF. The CDR3 bases are TGTGCCAGCAGCATTACCGGGACAGGCCCCTACGAGCAGTACTTC.

The chain joins TRBV4-1 to TRBJ1-1; D is undetermined. V lost 8 bases, J lost 1 base, and 14 bases lay in between. Germline CDR1 is MGHRA and CDR2 is YSYEKL. The CDR3 extends over 14 amino acids. The CDR3 region is CASQTRAENTEAFF. For the CDR3, the DNA is TGCGCCAGCCAGACACGAGCCGAGAACACTGAAGCTTTCTTT.

This sequence joins TRBV28 and TRBJ1-1; D may be TRBD1 (5 bases). V dropped 7 bases and J dropped 5 bases, with 8 bases sitting between them. The V gene's germline CDR1 is MDHEN and CDR2 SYDVKM. This CDR3 spans 11 amino acids. The CDR3 loop is CASIRQTEAFF. As DNA, the CDR3 is TGTGCCAGCATCCGACAGACTGAAGCTTTCTTT.

This clone was counted between two and nine times. This sequence joins TRBV19 and TRBJ1-2; D gene ambiguous. V lost 5 bases to trimming and J lost 4 bases, with 14 bases between them. There are 14 residues in the CDR3. Germline values: CDR1 LNHDA, CDR2 SQIVND (reference sequence). DNA for the CDR3: TGTGCCAGTAGTCCCGGCGACGGGATCTATGGCTACACCTTC. Translation gives CASSPGDGIYGYTF.

The chain recombines TRBV9 with TRBJ1-1, with D unresolved. Per the germline V gene, CDR1 is SGDLS and CDR2 is YYNGEE. Trimming pared 5 bases from V and 8 bases from J, leaving 16 bases between. CDR3 length: 13 amino acids. CDR3 amino acids: CASSPGGSSEAFF. The CDR3 nucleotides are TGTGCCAGCAGTCCGGGAGGGTCGAGCGAAGCTTTCTTT.

The rearrangement uses TRBV12-5 and TRBJ2-7; 9 nucleotides match TRBD1. Germline V gene sequence: CDR1 LGHNT, CDR2 FRNRAP. V dropped 5 bases and J dropped 0; count of bases not matched to a gene: 5. The CDR3 consists of 15 residues. CDR3 DNA: TGTGCTAGTGGTCGGGACAGGGTTCTCTCCTACGAGCAGTACTTC. Amino acids: CASGRDRVLSYEQYF. The full variable domain, its missing parts supplied by reference TRBV12-5 and TRBJ2-7, is DARVTQTPRHKVTEMGQEVTMRCQPILGHNTVFWYRQTMMQGLELLAYFRNRAPLDDSGMPKDRFSAEMPDATLATLKIQPSEPRDSAVYFCASGRDRVLSYEQYFGPGTRLTVT.

A few counts support this clone. The chain couples TRBV10-1 to TRBJ1-3, with TRBD1 identical over 7 bases. This CDR3 contains 13 residues. Germline CDR1 reads WNHNN; CDR2 reads SYGVQD (reference sequence). V lost 6 bases, J lost 11 bases, and 10 bases stayed unmatched. The CDR3: CASSPTGTDAIYF. The CDR3 DNA is TGCGCCAGCAGCCCTACCGGGACAGACGCCATATATTTT.

The sample holds a few counts of this clone. This sequence joins TRBV30 and TRBJ2-1, with D unclear. Germline V gives CDR1 GTSNPN, CDR2 SVGIG (reference sequence). The CDR3 runs 14 residues. V was clipped by 0 bases and J by 8 bases, with 14 bases between them. In DNA form, the CDR3 reads TGTGCCTGGAGTGTACGGGTCGGGTACGATGAGCAGTTCTTC. Translating it yields CAWSVRVGYDEQFF.

The chain is built from TRBV5-1 and TRBJ2-6, with D tentatively TRBD2 (6 bases). Trimming cost V 1 base and J 0 bases, with 11 bases left between them. This CDR3 has 17 amino acids. Germline V lookup: CDR1 SGHRS, CDR2 YFSETQ. CDR3 residues: CASSLHHGSSGANVLTF. DNA of the CDR3: TGCGCCAGCAGCTTGCATCACGGGAGCTCTGGGGCCAACGTCCTGACTTTC.

Note on this clone: Other DNA variants within this sample encode the same CDR3. The chain recombines TRBV11-2 with TRBJ2-7, with no clear D. V gave up 0 bases and J gave up 5 bases, with 20 bases separating them. The CDR3 totals 17 residues. Germline loops: CDR1 SGHAT, CDR2 FQNNGV. CDR3 amino acids: CASSLDSSPGGLHEQYF. The CDR3 DNA is TGTGCCAGCAGCTTAGATAGCTCCCCTGGCGGCTTGCACGAGCAGTACTTC.

The J gene is TRBJ1-4, the V gene TRBV19, with D perhaps matching TRBD1 (5 bases). V lost 7 bases, J lost 5 bases, and 17 bases lay in between. This CDR3 region has 15 residues. Germline values: CDR1 LNHDA, CDR2 SQIVND (reference sequence). CDR3: CASTPWGGLNEKLFF. In DNA, the CDR3 is TGTGCCAGTACCCCTTGGGGGGGATTGAATGAAAAACTGTTTTTT.

The chain joins TRBV5-4 to TRBJ1-1; TRBD1 aligns across 9 bases. CDR1 is SGHNT, CDR2 YYREEE, per germline (reference sequence). This CDR3 has 17 residues. Losses at the gene ends were 4 bases for V and 2 bases for J; bases not matched to a gene: 12. The CDR3 loop is CASSPGTGRSDNTEAFF. CDR3 bases: TGTGCCAGCAGCCCGGGGACAGGGAGGAGTGATAACACTGAAGCTTTCTTT.

This sequence joins TRBV15 and TRBJ2-1, with D maybe TRBD2 (5 bases). The V and J ends lost 0 bases and 8 bases respectively, with 20 bases between them. This CDR3 contains 17 residues. CDR1 is LNHNV, CDR2 YYDKDF, per germline (reference sequence). CDR3 sequence (DNA): TGTGCCACCAGCAGAGATGGACCGGGATTTTACAGCGATGAGCAGTTCTTC. This sequence encodes CATSRDGPGFYSDEQFF.

The gene calls are TRBV5-5 and TRBJ2-7; no reliable D call. CDR1 and CDR2 from the germline V gene are SGHKS and YYEKEE (reference sequence). Between the trimmed V and J ends, which lost 1 base and 6 bases, there was a span of 14 bases. This CDR3 is 14 amino acids long. In DNA, the CDR3 is TGTGCCAGCAGCTTGCGCACAGCTTTAGGCGAGCAGTACTTC. Its translation is CASSLRTALGEQYF.

This clone came up a few times. The chain joins TRBV5-6 to TRBJ2-5, with 10 nucleotides matching TRBD2. The J call is doubtful: the DNA matches TRBJ2-7 better. This CDR3 region has 17 residues. CDR1 and CDR2 (germline): SGHDT, YYEEEE. CDR3 residues: CASSRTRTSGESYEQYF. CDR3 in DNA: TGTGCCAGCAGCCGAACCCGCACTAGCGGGGAATCCTACGAGCAGTACTTC.

This clone was counted a single time. V usage is TRBV6-1 and J usage is TRBJ2-3, with D perhaps TRBD1 (6 bases). Germline CDR1 and CDR2: MNHNS and SASEGT. The CDR3 has 15 amino acids. V lost 0 bases and J 3 bases, leaving 10 bases between the germline ends. The CDR3 DNA sequence: TGTGCCAGCAGTGAAGCCAGGGGATGGACAGATACGCAGTATTTT. Protein product: CASSEARGWTDTQYF.

This chain joins TRBV30 and TRBJ2-3; maybe TRBD2 (6 bases). The V end was cut by 0 bases, the J end by 4 bases, with 14 bases between. Germline CDR1 and CDR2: GTSNPN and SVGIG (reference sequence). CDR3 length equals 15 residues. CDR3 in DNA: TGTGCCTGGAGTGTCTGGACGACGGGGGCAGATACGCAGTATTTT. As protein: CAWSVWTTGADTQYF.

The rearrangement uses TRBV27 and TRBJ1-2, with TRBD1 matching 11 bases. In germline, CDR1 is MNHEY, CDR2 SMNVEV (reference sequence). J gave up 5 bases and V 5 bases, and 7 bases lay outside the gene matches. The CDR3 totals 15 residues. The DNA of the CDR3 is TGTGCCAGCAGTGCCTGGACAGGGGGCCGTTATGGCTACACCTTC. This codes for CASSAWTGGRYGYTF.

The V and J genes are TRBV10-3 and TRBJ2-1; D may be TRBD2 (6 bases). This CDR3 has 15 amino acids. The germline gives CDR1 ENHRY, CDR2 SYGVKD. The chain's CDR3 is CASKSSSVSYNEQFF. The CDR3 nucleotides are TGTGCATCTAAATCGTCTAGCGTCTCCTACAATGAGCAGTTCTTC.

This clone occurred a few times. This chain connects TRBV9 to TRBJ2-1, with TRBD2 identical over 14 bases. This CDR3 has 21 amino acids. V was clipped by 0 bases and J by 7 bases; unmatched bases: 18. Germline V gives CDR1 SGDLS, CDR2 YYNGEE. The CDR3 region is CASSVAGSRLAGGVLVNEQFF. CDR3 bases: TGTGCCAGCAGCGTAGCTGGGTCCAGACTAGCGGGAGGGGTATTGGTAAATGAGCAGTTCTTC.

This chain connects TRBV7-8 to TRBJ2-3; TRBD2 might be the D (6 bases). The ends were cut back, 4 bases at V and 2 bases at J, with 19 bases in the middle. CDR1 is SGHVS and CDR2 is FQNEAQ in the germline V gene. The CDR3 has 17 residues. DNA of the CDR3: TGTGCCAGCAGCTCACTGAAGTTGAGCGGGCACACAGATACGCAGTATTTT. Protein sequence: CASSSLKLSGHTDTQYF.